This record concerns one TCR beta chain sequence. This sample was included in a study of blood T cell repertoires in COVID-19. The overall study: Researchers got acute and convalescent COVID-19 samples from the United States, Italy and Spain. Nucleic acid was either cDNA or gDNA, and it came from T cells, B-cell-depleted T cells, or PBMCs.

This CDR3 comprises 14 residues. Germline V gene lookup returns CDR1 SGDLS and CDR2 YYNGEE. Between the trimmed V and J ends, which lost 0 bases and 3 bases, there was a span of 10 bases. The table came from immunoSEQ multiplex PCR; TCRdb's copy has only in-frame clones and leaves some out. The repertoire holds some 130,000 clones, with approximately 80% as singletons. Material for sequencing was peripheral blood. The chain recombines TRBV9 with TRBJ2-7; D ambiguous. This clonotype was sampled from a woman between 45 and 65 years old with acute or convalescent COVID-19. DNA of the CDR3: TGTGCCAGCAGCGTAGATCCTACGGTCTACGAGCAGTACTTC. Encoded protein: CASSVDPTVYEQYF.